One T cell receptor (beta chain) is described in this entry. The antigen remains undetermined. The immunoSEQ assay was version 4, run in survey mode. Sequencing used immunoSEQ multiplex PCR; TCRdb keeps in-frame clones, though not all of them. The data hold under 40,000 clones, with 65% to 75% observed a single time. The data stem from a study of persistence of HIV-infected CD4 T cells. An overlapping HIV-1 Gag peptide pool stimulated these cells at 0.95 to 1 ug/peptide/mL. CD4+ T cells upregulating both CD40 ligand and CD69 were sorted as responding cells. CD8-depleted PBMCs were stimulated 18 hours with anti-CD28/CD49d costimulation, CD40-blocking antibody and enfuvirtide. The CDR3 is 14 amino acids. Germline V CDR1 and CDR2: MRHNA, SNTAGT. V dropped 6 bases and J dropped 8; count of bases not matched to a gene: 9.

The rearrangement joins TRBV6-4 to TRBJ2-1; TRBD1 agrees at 8 bases. Specimen: CD4+ T cells sorted from PBMCs after approximately 19-hour stimulation, collected from a patient who received antiretroviral therapy. The sequence derives from an adult man with HIV who was CMV-seropositive. This CDR3 reads CASSGQGGGDEQFF. Here the CDR3 DNA reads TGTGCCAGCAGCGGACAGGGCGGTGGGGATGAGCAGTTCTTC.